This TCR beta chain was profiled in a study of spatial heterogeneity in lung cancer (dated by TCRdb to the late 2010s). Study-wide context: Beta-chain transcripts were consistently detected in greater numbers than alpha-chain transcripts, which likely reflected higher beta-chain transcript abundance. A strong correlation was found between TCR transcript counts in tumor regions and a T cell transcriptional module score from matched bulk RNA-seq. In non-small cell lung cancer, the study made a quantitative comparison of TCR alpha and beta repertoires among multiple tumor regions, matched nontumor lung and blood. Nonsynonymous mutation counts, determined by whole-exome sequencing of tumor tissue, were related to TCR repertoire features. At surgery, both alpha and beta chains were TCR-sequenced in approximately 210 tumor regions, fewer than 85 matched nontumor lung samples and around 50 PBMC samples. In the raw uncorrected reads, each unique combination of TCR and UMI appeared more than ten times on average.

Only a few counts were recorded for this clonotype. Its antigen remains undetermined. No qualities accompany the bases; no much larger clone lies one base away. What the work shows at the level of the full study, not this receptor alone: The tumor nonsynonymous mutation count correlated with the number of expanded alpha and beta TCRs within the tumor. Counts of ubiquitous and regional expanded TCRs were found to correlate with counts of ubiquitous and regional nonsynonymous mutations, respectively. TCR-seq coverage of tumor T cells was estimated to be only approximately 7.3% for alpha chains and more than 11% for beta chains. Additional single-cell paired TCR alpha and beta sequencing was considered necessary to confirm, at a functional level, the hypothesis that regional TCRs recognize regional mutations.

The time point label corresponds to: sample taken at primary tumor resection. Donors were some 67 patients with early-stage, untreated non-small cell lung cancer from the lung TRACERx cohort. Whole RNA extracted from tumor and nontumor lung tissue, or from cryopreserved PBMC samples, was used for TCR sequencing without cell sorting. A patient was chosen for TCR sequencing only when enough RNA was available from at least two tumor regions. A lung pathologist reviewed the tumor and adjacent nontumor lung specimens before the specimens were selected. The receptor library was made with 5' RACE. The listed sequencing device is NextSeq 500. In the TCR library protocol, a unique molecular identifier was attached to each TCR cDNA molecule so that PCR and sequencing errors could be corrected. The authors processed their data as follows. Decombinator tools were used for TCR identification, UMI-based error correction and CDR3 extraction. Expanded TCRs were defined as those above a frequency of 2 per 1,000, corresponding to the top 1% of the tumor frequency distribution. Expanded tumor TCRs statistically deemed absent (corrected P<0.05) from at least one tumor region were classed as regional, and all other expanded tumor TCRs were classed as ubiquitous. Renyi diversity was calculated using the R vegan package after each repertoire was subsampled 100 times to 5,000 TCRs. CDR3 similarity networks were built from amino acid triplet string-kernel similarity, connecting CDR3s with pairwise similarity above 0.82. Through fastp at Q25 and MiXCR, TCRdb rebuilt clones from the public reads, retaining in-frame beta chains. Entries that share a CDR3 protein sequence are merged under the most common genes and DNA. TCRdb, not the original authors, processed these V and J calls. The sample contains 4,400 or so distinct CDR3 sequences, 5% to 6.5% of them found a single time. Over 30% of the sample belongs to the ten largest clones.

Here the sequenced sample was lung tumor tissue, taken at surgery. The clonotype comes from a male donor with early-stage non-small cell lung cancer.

CDR3 protein: CSARQGSGNQPQHF. The nucleotides are TGCAGTGCTAGGCAGGGTTCGGGAAATCAGCCCCAGCATTTT. The chain couples TRBV20-1 to TRBJ1-5; TRBD1 could be the D gene, as 5 bases match. The trim is 3 bases for V and 4 bases for J, with a gap of 13 bases between the germline ends. The CDR3 runs 14 residues from the cysteine to the phenylalanine. Solely the CDR3 DNA is kept, with 42 bases framed from the first base. From a lookup of the germline V gene (reference sequence), CDR1 and CDR2 are DFQATT and SNEGSKA.